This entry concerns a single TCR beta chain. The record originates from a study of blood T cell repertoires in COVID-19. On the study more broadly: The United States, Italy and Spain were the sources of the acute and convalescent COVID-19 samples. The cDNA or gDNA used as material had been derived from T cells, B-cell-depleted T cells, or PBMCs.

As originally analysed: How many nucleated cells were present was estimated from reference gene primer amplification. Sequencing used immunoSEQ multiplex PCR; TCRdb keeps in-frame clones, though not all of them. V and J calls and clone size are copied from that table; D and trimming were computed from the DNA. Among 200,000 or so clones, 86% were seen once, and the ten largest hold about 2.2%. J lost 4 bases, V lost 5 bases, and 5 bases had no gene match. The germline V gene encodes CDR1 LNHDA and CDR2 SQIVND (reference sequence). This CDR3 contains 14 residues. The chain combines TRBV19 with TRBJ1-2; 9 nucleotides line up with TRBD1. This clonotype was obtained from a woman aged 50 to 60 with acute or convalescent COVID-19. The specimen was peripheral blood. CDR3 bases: TGTGCCAGTAGTCGGACAGGGGAGGGCTATGGCTACACCTTC. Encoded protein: CASSRTGEGYGYTF.